The 18 T cell receptor beta chains below were found in one sample sequenced in a study of identical twins. One entry per CDR3 protein results from TCRdb running MiXCR on the 5' RACE reads. The table records roughly 200,000 distinct CDR3 sequences, about 7.5% of them present only once. This sample was also put to use in a study of yellow fever vaccine responses in identical twins.

Sequencing used memory (CD45RO+) T cells sorted from blood. The receptors originated from a woman between 18 and 30 years old in good health.

This sequence joins TRBV14 and TRBJ2-6; D is unclear. CDR1 SGHDN and CDR2 FVKESK come from the germline V gene. The ends were cut back, 7 bases at V and 1 base at J, with 20 bases in the middle. CDR3 length equals 18 residues. The DNA of the CDR3 is TGTGCCAGCACTTTGGCTCCACGATGGTCGTCTGGGGCCAACGTCCTGACTTTC. It codes for CASTLAPRWSSGANVLTF. Complete variable domain (other parts from reference TRBV14 and TRBJ2-6): EAGVTQFPSHSVIEKGQTVTLRCDPISGHDNLYWYRRVMGKEIKFLLHFVKESKQDESGMPNNRFLAERTGGTYSTLKVQPAELEDSGVYFCASTLAPRWSSGANVLTFGAGSRLTVL.

Ten or more counts support this clonotype. The genes are TRBV28 and TRBJ2-7, with TRBD1 as a possible D gene (5 bases). Trimming removed 6 bases from V and 3 bases from J, with 12 bases in between. Germline CDR1 MDHEN, CDR2 SYDVKM. The CDR3 contains 13 residues. CDR3 nucleotide sequence: TGTGCCAGCAGACTCACAGGCCTCTACGAGCAGTACTTC. It yields the protein CASRLTGLYEQYF.

This clonotype came up many times. The rearrangement uses TRBV3-1 and TRBJ2-7; tentatively, D is TRBD1 or TRBD2 (5 bases each). Trimming removed 4 bases at V and 4 bases at J, with 11 bases between. Germline-derived CDR1 and CDR2 are LGHDT and YNNKEL (reference sequence). The CDR3 has 13 amino acids. For the CDR3, the DNA is TGTGCCAGCAGCCGTGGGGGTGGATACGAGCAGTACTTC. This gives the protein CASSRGGGYEQYF.

The table lists this clonotype with a few counts. One junction end disagrees with the germline gene, perhaps due to a read error. The chain carries TRBV7-7 and TRBJ2-5; TRBD2 agrees at 7 bases. CDR3 size: 14 residues. The germline gives CDR1 SSHAT, CDR2 FNYEAQ (reference sequence). The CDR3 DNA sequence: TGTGCTAGCAGCCCCGGGACTAAGGGAGAGACCCAGTACTTC. This translates into CASSPGTKGETQYF.

This clonotype was recorded at least ten times. The chain links TRBV24-1 to TRBJ2-5, with TRBD1 as a possible D gene (6 bases). Germline loops: CDR1 KGHDR, CDR2 SFDVKD. V was shortened by 3 bases and J by 1 base, with 14 bases between the two germline ends. CDR3 size: 16 residues. Here the CDR3 DNA reads TGTGCCACCAGTGATCAAAGACAGGCCTCCCAAGAGACCCAGTACTTC. Translation gives CATSDQRQASQETQYF.

The rearrangement uses TRBV2 and TRBJ1-1, with D unclear. The CDR3 totals 14 residues. Germline V lookup: CDR1 SNHLY, CDR2 FYNNEI. Trimming pared 4 bases from V and 0 bases from J, leaving 9 bases between. The CDR3 is CASSADLVNTEAFF. Here the CDR3 DNA reads TGTGCCAGCAGTGCGGATCTCGTGAACACTGAAGCTTTCTTT. The full variable domain, in which reference TRBV2 and TRBJ1-1 provide the parts outside the CDR3, is EPEVTQTPSHQVTQMGQEVILRCVPISNHLYFYWYRQILGQKVEFLVSFYNNEISEKSEIFDDQFSVERPDGSNFTLKIRSTKLEDSAMYFCASSADLVNTEAFFGQGTRLTVV.

Worth noting for this clonotype: A much larger clone differs from this one at a single base, so this may be a read error. The gene calls are TRBV28 and TRBJ2-7; 10 bases align to TRBD1. Germline CDR1 reads MDHEN; CDR2 reads SYDVKM. With 5 bases clipped from V and 5 bases from J, the junction kept 9 bases outside the gene matches. This CDR3 has 15 amino acids. CDR3 DNA sequence: TGTGCCAGCAGTCACCATGGACAGGGGGGAGACGAGCAGTACTTC. This encodes CASSHHGQGGDEQYF.

The chain recombines TRBV9 with TRBJ2-3, with 7 bases fitting TRBD1. This CDR3 is built from 16 residues. The V segment lost 3 bases and the J segment 0 bases; nucleotides outside the gene matches: 7. Germline CDR1 is SGDLS and CDR2 is YYNGEE. The CDR3 DNA is TGTGCCAGCAGCGCGACAGGGTTTAGGAGCACAGATACGCAGTATTTT. This codes for CASSATGFRSTDTQYF. The whole variable domain, remainder taken from reference TRBV9 and TRBJ2-3, is DSGVTQTPKHLITATGQRVTLRCSPRSGDLSVYWYQQSLDQGLQFLIQYYNGEERAKGNILERFSAQQFPDLHSELNLSSLELGDSALYFCASSATGFRSTDTQYFGPGTRLTVL.

This clonotype was seen more than once but under ten times. J is TRBJ2-3 and V is TRBV7-6; TRBD2 matches at 9 bases. After removal of 1 base from V and 1 base from J, the junction contained 3 bases not matched to a gene. The CDR3 runs 16 residues. Germline-derived CDR1 and CDR2 are SGHVS and FNYEAQ. The CDR3 reads CASSLGTSVGTDTQYF. CDR3 bases: TGTGCCAGCAGCTTAGGGACTAGCGTGGGCACAGATACGCAGTATTTT.

The CDR3 sequence is CASSSVGGNYNEQFF. The CDR3 DNA reads as TGCGCCAGCAGCTCGGTTGGGGGCAACTACAATGAGCAGTTCTTC. The chain joins TRBV5-1 to TRBJ2-1; D may be TRBD1 (6 bases). V was pared by 3 bases and J by 3 bases, with 13 bases between. CDR3 length equals 15 residues. Germline V gene lookup returns CDR1 SGHRS and CDR2 YFSETQ.

This clonotype came up many times. The chain recombines TRBV5-1 with TRBJ2-3; 9 positions agree with TRBD2. J gave up 2 bases and V 0 bases, and 7 bases lay outside the gene matches. CDR3 size: 17 residues. Germline V gene sequence: CDR1 SGHRS, CDR2 YFSETQ. CDR3 protein: CASSLGRSSGDTDTQYF. CDR3 nucleotide sequence: TGCGCCAGCAGCTTGGGGCGTTCTAGCGGGGACACAGATACGCAGTATTTT.

This clonotype was recorded many times. J is TRBJ2-7 and V is TRBV3-1; D is possibly TRBD1 (7 bases). In germline, CDR1 is LGHDT, CDR2 YNNKEL (reference sequence). The CDR3 contains 13 residues. V was trimmed by 4 bases and J by 7 bases, leaving 14 bases between them. DNA for the CDR3: TGTGCCAGCAGCCCCAGGGGGGCAGGGGAGCAGTACTTC. Protein: CASSPRGAGEQYF.

In this sample, this clonotype turned up a few times. The gene calls are TRBV5-8 and TRBJ1-2, with 7 nucleotides matching TRBD1. The CDR3 runs 14 residues. With 5 bases clipped from V and 2 bases from J, the junction kept 6 bases outside the gene matches. CDR1 and CDR2 (germline): SGHTS, YDEGEE. The CDR3 loop reads CASRLPGQNYGYTF. For the CDR3, the DNA is TGTGCCAGCAGACTACCGGGACAGAACTATGGCTACACCTTC.

The chain recombines TRBV6-4 with TRBJ2-6; D remains unclear. CDR1 and CDR2 (germline): MRHNA, SNTAGT. V was cut by 5 bases and J by 2 bases, with 22 bases left in between. This CDR3 spans 19 amino acids. The CDR3 DNA follows: TGTGCCAGCAGTAGACCTAGGACCCTACTCACTACTGGGGCCAACGTCCTGACTTTC. Encoded protein: CASSRPRTLLTTGANVLTF.

V and J are TRBV28 and TRBJ2-1; the D gene is possibly TRBD2 (5 bases). The CDR3 has 11 residues. V lost 6 bases and J lost 10, with 10 bases in between. Germline V CDR1 and CDR2: MDHEN, SYDVKM. CDR3 DNA: TGTGCCAGCAGGGTTCGACTAGAGCAGTTCTTC. This translates into CASRVRLEQFF.

The rearrangement joins TRBV20-1 to TRBJ2-5, with D possibly matching TRBD2 (6 bases). The V and J ends lost 3 bases and 7 bases respectively, with 12 bases between them. There are 12 residues in the CDR3. CDR1 and CDR2 (germline): DFQATT, SNEGSKA (reference sequence). The CDR3 region is CSASSGKGTQYF. The DNA for the CDR3 is TGCAGTGCTAGTAGCGGAAAAGGGACCCAGTACTTC.

This clonotype was detected a few times. The chain employs TRBV5-1 and TRBJ2-7, with 8 bases lining up with TRBD2. V lost 0 bases and J lost 7; bases outside the gene matches: 6. Germline V lookup: CDR1 SGHRS, CDR2 YFSETQ. The CDR3 is made up of 14 amino acids. As DNA, the CDR3 is TGCGCCAGCAGCTTGGCAGGGGTAGCGGGGGAGCAGTACTTC. This sequence encodes CASSLAGVAGEQYF.

The V and J genes are TRBV28 and TRBJ2-2; 7 bases fit TRBD2. This CDR3 spans 16 amino acids. Germline V lookup: CDR1 MDHEN, CDR2 SYDVKM. With V trimmed by 5 bases and J by 4 bases, 10 bases remained unmatched. CDR3 DNA sequence: TGTGCCAGCAGTAGCGGGGCCGCAACTATCACCGGGGAGCTGTTTTTT. Its translation is CASSSGAATITGELFF.